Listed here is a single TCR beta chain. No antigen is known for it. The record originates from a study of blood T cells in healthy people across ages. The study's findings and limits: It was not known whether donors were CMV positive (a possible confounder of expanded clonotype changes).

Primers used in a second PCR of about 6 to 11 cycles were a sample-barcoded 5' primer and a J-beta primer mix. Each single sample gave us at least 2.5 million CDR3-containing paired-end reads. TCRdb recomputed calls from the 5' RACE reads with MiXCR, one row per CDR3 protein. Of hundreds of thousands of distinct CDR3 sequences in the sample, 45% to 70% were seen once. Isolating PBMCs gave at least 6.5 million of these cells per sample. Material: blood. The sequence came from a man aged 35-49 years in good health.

As DNA, the CDR3 is TGTGCCAGCAGTTTAAGTCGGGGGTTCATCACTGAAGCTTTCTTT. Its translation is CASSLSRGFITEAFF. The V and J genes are TRBV28 and TRBJ1-1; a possible D gene is TRBD1 (5 bases). The V and J ends lost 2 bases and 4 bases respectively, with 14 bases between them. The CDR3 spans 15 residues. Germline V lookup: CDR1 MDHEN, CDR2 SYDVKM.